Listed below are T cell receptor beta chains from one sample, sequenced in a study of naive CD8 T cells in extremely preterm neonates. Sequenced by immunoSEQ multiplex PCR; TCRdb stores in-frame clones only, minus some. This sample has about 8,000 clones, with approximately 98% found just once. The sample taken for sequencing was naive CD8+ T cells from cord blood. The source is a newborn in good health. Each CDR3 is given with its conserved first and last residue. D genes are given only for firm matches. Clone size is shown for a subset of rows, as once, few, many or a class of expanded clone.

cdr3_nt,cdr3_aa,d_call,v_call,j_call,clone_size
TGTGCCACCACTCCCCCTCGCGGGGGGACAGGGTGGGCCTACAATGAGCAGTTCTTC,CATTPPRGGTGWAYNEQFF,.,TRBV27,TRBJ2-1,.
TGTGCCAGCTCACCAGAGGGGGGCACAGATACGCAGTATTTT,CASSPEGGTDTQYF,.,TRBV18,TRBJ2-3,.
TGTGCCTGGAGTGTTTTAGGGGGTGGCTACACCTTC,CAWSVLGGGYTF,.,TRBV30,TRBJ1-2,.
TGTGCCTGGACCCCGTTCCCCCAAGAGACCCAGTACTTC,CAWTPFPQETQYF,.,TRBV30,TRBJ2-5,.
TGCAGCGTTTTGCCAGGGGGGTATAGCGGCTACACCTTC,CSVLPGGYSGYTF,TRBD1,TRBV29-1,TRBJ1-2,.
TGCGCCAGCAGCTTGGGGACAACGAACACTGAAGCTTTCTTT,CASSLGTTNTEAFF,.,TRBV5-1,TRBJ1-1,.
TGTGCCTGGAGTGACAACAGTCCTGAAGCTTTCTTT,CAWSDNSPEAFF,.,TRBV30,TRBJ1-1,.
TGTGCCAGCAGCAACAGGGGAAACACCATATATTTT,CASSNRGNTIYF,.,TRBV21-1,TRBJ1-3,.
TGTGCCTGGAGTGTCGCAGTCTACGAGCAGTACTTC,CAWSVAVYEQYF,.,TRBV30,TRBJ2-7,.
TGTGCCAGCTTATCGGGATTAGTCTATGGCTACACCTTC,CASLSGLVYGYTF,.,TRBV6-6,TRBJ1-2,.
TGTGCCAGCAGCTCCGCCAGGGGAAGCGGCTCCTACAATGAGCAGTTCTTC,CASSSARGSGSYNEQFF,.,TRBV5-8,TRBJ2-1,.
TGTGCCAGCAGCGCCACAGGGGCCCCGAGCACAGATACGCAGTATTTT,CASSATGAPSTDTQYF,TRBD1,TRBV9,TRBJ2-3,.
TGTGCCAGCAGTGATATAACAGGCGCCCATGAGCAGTTCTTC,CASSDITGAHEQFF,.,TRBV6-1,TRBJ2-1,.
TGCGCCAGCAGCTTGGTGGGCAGGGGAACCACTGAAGCTTTCTTT,CASSLVGRGTTEAFF,.,TRBV5-1,TRBJ1-1,.
TGTGCCAGCAGCTTAGCCCTGACAGGGGGCAGGGAAAACATTCAGTACTTC,CASSLALTGGRENIQYF,TRBD1,TRBV11-1,TRBJ2-4,.
TGCGCCATCGTGCCTGAGGGAAACGGCTTAGCGGGGGTTAACACCGGGGAGCTGTTTTTT,CAIVPEGNGLAGVNTGELFF,TRBD2,TRBV4-1,TRBJ2-2,once
TGTGCCAGCAGCGGGGCCCCGGGACGGGGGGAAAAACTGTTTTTT,CASSGAPGRGEKLFF,.,TRBV9,TRBJ1-4,.
TGCGCCAGCAGTCAAGGGGTGGGACAGGGTTTTCCTACCGGGGAGCTGTTTTTT,CASSQGVGQGFPTGELFF,TRBD1,TRBV23-1,TRBJ2-2,.
TGTGCCAGCACCGGGGGGAGCTCCTATAATTCCCCCCTCCACTTT,CASTGGSSYNSPLHF,.,TRBV2,TRBJ1-6,.
TGTGCCTGGAGTGCCGACAGTATCTCGTACGAGCAGTACTTC,CAWSADSISYEQYF,.,TRBV30,TRBJ2-7,.
TGTGCCAGCGGGATTCTAGGGGCCACCGGGGAGCTGTTTTTT,CASGILGATGELFF,.,TRBV27,TRBJ2-2,.
TGTGCCAGCAGCCGGACAGGGACTAACAATGAGCAGTTCTTC,CASSRTGTNNEQFF,.,TRBV7-9,TRBJ2-1,.
TGTGCCAGCAGCTTGTATTTGACAGATACGCAGTATTTT,CASSLYLTDTQYF,.,TRBV5-4,TRBJ2-3,.
TGTGCCAGCAGTGGTGAGTTCTCCTACGAGCAGTACTTC,CASSGEFSYEQYF,.,TRBV2,TRBJ2-7,.
TGCAGCGTTGAAGAGGCCCGACAGGGCTCCTACGAGCAGTACTTC,CSVEEARQGSYEQYF,TRBD1,TRBV29-1,TRBJ2-7,once
TGTGCCAGCAGCGTAGGCGGGGGGCAAAAGGAAAAACTGTTTTTT,CASSVGGGQKEKLFF,.,TRBV9,TRBJ1-4,.
TGTGCCAGCAGTTTGACAGGGTACGGAAAACTGTTTTTT,CASSLTGYGKLFF,TRBD1,TRBV27,TRBJ1-4,.
TGTGCCAGTAGCCTAGCCGCGACGGGATTCTACGAGCAGTACTTC,CASSLAATGFYEQYF,.,TRBV19,TRBJ2-7,.
TGTGCCAGCAGCCAACTAGCGGGGGACGAGCAGTACTTC,CASSQLAGDEQYF,TRBD2,TRBV13,TRBJ2-7,.
TGTGCCAGTAGTACGTTAGCCACAGGGGGAGGGACTGCCGGGGAGCTGTTTTTT,CASSTLATGGGTAGELFF,.,TRBV19,TRBJ2-2,.
TGTGCCAGCAGCGTGAGACAGGGCCCCACAGATACGCAGTATTTT,CASSVRQGPTDTQYF,TRBD1,TRBV9,TRBJ2-3,.
TGTGCCAGCAGCGTAGCTACGGACAGGGACCCTGGGGCCAACGTCCTGACTTTC,CASSVATDRDPGANVLTF,TRBD1,TRBV9,TRBJ2-6,.
TGCGCCAGCAGTGGGGACAGGAGTTACGAGCAGTACTTC,CASSGDRSYEQYF,TRBD1,TRBV10-2,TRBJ2-7,.
TGTGCCAGCAGCTTAGAGCTAGCGGGGGATCCTCTTGGGACCCAGTACTTC,CASSLELAGDPLGTQYF,TRBD2,TRBV7-2,TRBJ2-5,.